One sample yielded the 14 T cell receptor beta chains listed below, sequenced in a study of T cell responses to AZD1222 COVID-19 vaccine. Data came from immunoSEQ multiplex PCR; TCRdb stores just in-frame clones and leaves some out. The sample holds some 99,000 clones, 70% to 90% seen once. This sample comprised peripheral blood, obtained on day 0 of AZD1222 vaccination. Receptor source: an adult in good health.

The V call is TRBV7-9, the J call TRBJ1-2, with 10 positions matching TRBD1. The CDR3 loop spans 15 amino acids. After removal of 5 bases from V and 8 bases from J, the junction contained 11 bases not matched to a gene. The germline V gene has CDR1 SEHNR and CDR2 FQNEAQ (reference sequence). The DNA of the CDR3 is TGTGCCAGCAGCCTTGACCGGACAGGGGGTGAAGGCTACACCTTC. It yields the protein CASSLDRTGGEGYTF.

CDR3 sequence (DNA): TGTGCCAGCAGAGGACTCCCGGGGGGGAACACTGAAGCTTTCTTT. This translates into CASRGLPGGNTEAFF. The chain joins TRBV28 to TRBJ1-1; D is possibly TRBD1 (5 bases). Trimming pared 6 bases from V and 1 base from J, leaving 15 bases between. This CDR3 has 15 amino acids. Looked up from germline, CDR1 is MDHEN and CDR2 is SYDVKM.

The genes are TRBV7-6 and TRBJ2-3, with no clear D. Germline V lookup: CDR1 SGHVS, CDR2 FNYEAQ. The CDR3 runs to 13 residues. V lost 1 base and J lost 2, with 4 bases in between. CDR3 amino acids: CASSLGFTDTQYF. In nucleotides, the CDR3 is TGTGCCAGCAGCTTAGGCTTCACAGATACGCAGTATTTT. Together with reference TRBV7-6 and TRBJ2-3, the CDR3 gives the full variable domain: GAGVSQSPRYKVTKRGQDVALRCDPISGHVSLYWYRQALGQGPEFLTYFNYEAQQDKSGLPNDRFSAERPEGSISTLTIQRTEQRDSAMYRCASSLGFTDTQYFGPGTRLTVL.

This clone is a singleton in its sample. The J gene is TRBJ1-2, the V gene TRBV5-1; D gene ambiguous. V dropped 4 bases and J dropped 2 bases, with 9 bases sitting between them. The length of the CDR3 is 13 residues. CDR1 and CDR2 from the germline V gene are SGHRS and YFSETQ. The CDR3 region is CASSGSGNYGYTF. In nucleotides, the CDR3 is TGCGCCAGCAGCGGGAGTGGGAACTATGGCTACACCTTC.

The CDR3 sequence: CASGWLTEAFF. As DNA, the CDR3 is TGTGCCAGCGGGTGGTTGACTGAAGCTTTCTTT. The gene calls are TRBV2 and TRBJ1-1; the D is unclear. CDR1 and CDR2 from the germline V gene are SNHLY and FYNNEI. The CDR3 sequence is 11 residues long. With 8 bases removed from V and 5 bases from J, the gap between germline ends came to 9 bases.

This chain links TRBV19 with TRBJ2-1; no clear D. The CDR3 has 15 amino acids. The ends were cut back, 7 bases at V and 3 bases at J, with 16 bases in the middle. Germline V CDR1 and CDR2: LNHDA, SQIVND (reference sequence). The CDR3 region is CASTSLGRIYNEQFF. CDR3 nucleotide sequence: TGTGCCAGTACCTCGCTGGGTCGAATCTACAATGAGCAGTTCTTC. Based on the CDR3 plus reference TRBV19 and TRBJ2-1, the full variable domain is DGGITQSPKYLFRKEGQNVTLSCEQNLNHDAMYWYRQDPGQGLRLIYYSQIVNDFQKGDIAEGYSVSREKKESFPLTVTSAQKNPTAFYLCASTSLGRIYNEQFFGPGTRLTVL.

This sequence joins TRBV19 and TRBJ2-4; 7 positions agree with TRBD1. Trimming took 4 bases from V and 4 from J; bases not matched to a gene: 16. CDR3 length equals 18 residues. CDR1 and CDR2 (germline): LNHDA, SQIVND (reference sequence). This chain's CDR3 is CASSTSPPSTGVKNIQYF. CDR3 nucleotides: TGTGCCAGTAGTACCTCTCCCCCCTCTACAGGGGTGAAAAACATTCAGTACTTC.

This clone appeared once. The chain has TRBV11-2 and TRBJ2-1; D uncertain. The germline gives CDR1 SGHAT, CDR2 FQNNGV. The length of the CDR3 is 14 residues. V lost 5 bases, J lost 9 bases, and 17 bases lay in between. CDR3: CASSPGFAGGEQFF. As DNA, the CDR3 is TGTGCCAGCAGCCCCGGGTTTGCAGGCGGTGAGCAGTTCTTC.

The chain joins TRBV6-5 to TRBJ2-5, with D possibly matching TRBD2 (6 bases). Trimming left V 7 bases short and J 4 bases short, with 16 bases between. CDR3 length equals 14 residues. Germline V gene data show CDR1 as MNHEY and CDR2 as SVGAGI. Written as DNA, the CDR3 is TGTGCCAGCACGGGTTGGGGGAGGCGAGAGACCCAGTACTTC. Translation gives CASTGWGRRETQYF.

The J gene is TRBJ1-1, the V gene TRBV11-1; tentative D call: TRBD1 (6 bases). Germline CDR1 reads SGHAT; CDR2 reads FQDESV (reference sequence). V gave up 5 bases and J gave up 1 base, with 11 bases separating them. This CDR3 has 14 amino acids. CDR3 nucleotide sequence: TGTGCCAGCAGCCTCCGAGGGGGGAACACTGAAGCTTTCTTT. It specifies CASSLRGGNTEAFF.

The V and J genes are TRBV27 and TRBJ1-1, with a possible D match to TRBD1 (5 bases). The germline V and J ends were trimmed by 5 bases and 1 base, with 14 bases remaining between them. The CDR3 is 15 residues long. Germline CDR1 reads MNHEY; CDR2 reads SMNVEV (reference sequence). The CDR3 sequence is CASSTTGRANTEAFF. The CDR3 DNA follows: TGTGCCAGCAGTACTACCGGCAGGGCGAACACTGAAGCTTTCTTT.

The chain is built from TRBV7-8 and TRBJ1-1, with D tentatively TRBD1 (5 bases). Germline V gives CDR1 SGHVS, CDR2 FQNEAQ. The CDR3 runs to 15 residues. V was clipped by 3 bases and J by 4 bases, with 15 bases between them. CDR3 bases: TGTGCCAGCAGCTTCGCCGGGACTGGGGGCACTGAAGCTTTCTTT. Translated: CASSFAGTGGTEAFF.

The V and J genes are TRBV10-2 and TRBJ1-3; the D is unclear. Trimming cost V 2 bases and J 0 bases, with 8 bases left between them. The germline V gene encodes CDR1 WSHSY and CDR2 SAAADI. The CDR3 length is 15 residues. CDR3 in DNA: TGCGCCAGCAGTGAGAGTACTTCCTCTGGAAACACCATATATTTT. Amino acids: CASSESTSSGNTIYF.

The V gene is TRBV4-2, the J gene TRBJ2-3; 9 bases match TRBD2. J gave up 4 bases and V 2 bases, and 19 bases lay outside the gene matches. Per germline, CDR1 LGHNA and CDR2 YNFKEQ. The CDR3 runs to 20 residues. CDR3 in DNA: TGTGCCAGCAGCCAAAATCCACGCAGGGTTGGCGGGGGGGTGTCAGATACGCAGTATTTT. It is translated as CASSQNPRRVGGGVSDTQYF.